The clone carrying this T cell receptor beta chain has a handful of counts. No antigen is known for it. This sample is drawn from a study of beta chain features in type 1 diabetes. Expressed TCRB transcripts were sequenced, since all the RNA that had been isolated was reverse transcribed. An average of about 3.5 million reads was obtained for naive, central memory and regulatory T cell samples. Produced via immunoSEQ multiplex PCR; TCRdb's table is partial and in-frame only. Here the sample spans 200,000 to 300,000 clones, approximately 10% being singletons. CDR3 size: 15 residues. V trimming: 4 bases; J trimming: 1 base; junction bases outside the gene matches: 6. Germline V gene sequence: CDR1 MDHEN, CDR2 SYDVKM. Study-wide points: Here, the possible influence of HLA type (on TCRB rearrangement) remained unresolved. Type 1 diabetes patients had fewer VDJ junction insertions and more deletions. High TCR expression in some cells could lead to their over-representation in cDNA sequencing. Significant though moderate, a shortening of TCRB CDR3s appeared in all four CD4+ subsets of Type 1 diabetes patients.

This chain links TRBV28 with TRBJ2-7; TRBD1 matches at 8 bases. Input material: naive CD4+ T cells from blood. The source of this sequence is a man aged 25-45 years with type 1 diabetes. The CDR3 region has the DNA TGTGCCAGCAGTTCCAGCGGACAGGGATCCTACGAGCAGTACTTC. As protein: CASSSSGQGSYEQYF.